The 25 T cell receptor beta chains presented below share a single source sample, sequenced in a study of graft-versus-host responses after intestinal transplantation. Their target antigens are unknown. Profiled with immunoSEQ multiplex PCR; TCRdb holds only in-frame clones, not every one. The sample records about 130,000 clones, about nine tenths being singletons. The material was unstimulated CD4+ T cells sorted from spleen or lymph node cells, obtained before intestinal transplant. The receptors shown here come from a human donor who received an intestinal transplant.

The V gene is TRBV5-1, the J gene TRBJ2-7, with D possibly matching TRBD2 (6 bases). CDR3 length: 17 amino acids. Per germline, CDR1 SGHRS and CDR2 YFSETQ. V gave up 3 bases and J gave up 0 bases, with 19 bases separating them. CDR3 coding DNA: TGCGCCAGCAGCTATATTATTAGCGGAACAGCCTCCTACGAGCAGTACTTC. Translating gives CASSYIISGTASYEQYF. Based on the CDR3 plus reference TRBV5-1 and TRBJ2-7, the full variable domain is KAGVTQTPRYLIKTRGQQVTLSCSPISGHRSVSWYQQTPGQGLQFLFEYFSETQRNKGNFPGRFSGRQFSNSRSEMNVSTLELGDSALYLCASSYIISGTASYEQYFGPGTRLTVT.

CDR3 sequence: CASSPWGAGETQYF. The CDR3 DNA reads as TGTGCCAGCAGCCCGTGGGGGGCGGGAGAGACCCAGTACTTC. The chain has TRBV7-6 and TRBJ2-5; D may be TRBD1 or TRBD2 (6 bases each). The germline CDR1 and CDR2 sequences are SGHVS and FNYEAQ. V lost 5 bases and J 4 bases, leaving 14 bases between the germline ends. The CDR3 length is 14 residues.

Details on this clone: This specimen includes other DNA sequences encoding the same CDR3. The CDR3 sequence: CASSEGRGSYEQYF. The DNA of the CDR3 is TGTGCCAGCAGTGAAGGGAGGGGATCCTACGAGCAGTACTTC. The gene calls are TRBV6-1 and TRBJ2-7, with a possible D match to TRBD2 (6 bases). V was clipped by 1 base and J by 1 base, with 8 bases between them. This CDR3 comprises 14 residues. Looked up from germline, CDR1 is MNHNS and CDR2 is SASEGT.

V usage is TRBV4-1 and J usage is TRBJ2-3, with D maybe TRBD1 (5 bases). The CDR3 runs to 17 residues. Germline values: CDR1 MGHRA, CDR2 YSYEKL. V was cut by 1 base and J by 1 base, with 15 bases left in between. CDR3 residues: CASSQGTPIFRTDTQYF. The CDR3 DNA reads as TGCGCCAGCAGCCAAGGGACACCTATTTTTCGCACAGATACGCAGTATTTT.

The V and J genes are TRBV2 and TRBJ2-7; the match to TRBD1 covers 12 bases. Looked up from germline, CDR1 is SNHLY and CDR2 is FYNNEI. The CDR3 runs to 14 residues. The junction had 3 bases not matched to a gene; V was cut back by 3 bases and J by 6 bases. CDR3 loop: CASSDRDRGREQYF. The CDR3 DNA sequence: TGTGCCAGCAGTGACCGGGACAGGGGGCGCGAGCAGTACTTC.

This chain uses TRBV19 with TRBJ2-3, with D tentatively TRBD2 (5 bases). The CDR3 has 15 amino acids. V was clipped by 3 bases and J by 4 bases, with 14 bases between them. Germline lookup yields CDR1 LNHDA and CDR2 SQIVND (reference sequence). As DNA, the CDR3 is TGTGCCAGTAGTATCAGCAGGATAGCGTCAGATACGCAGTATTTT. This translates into CASSISRIASDTQYF.

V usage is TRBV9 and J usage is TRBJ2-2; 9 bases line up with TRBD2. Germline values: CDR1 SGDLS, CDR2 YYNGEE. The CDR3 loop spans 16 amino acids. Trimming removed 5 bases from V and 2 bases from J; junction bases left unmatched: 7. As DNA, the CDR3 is TGTGCCAGCAGTAGGCCTAGCGGGATCAACACCGGGGAGCTGTTTTTT. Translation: CASSRPSGINTGELFF. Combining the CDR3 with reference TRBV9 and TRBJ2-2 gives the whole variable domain DSGVTQTPKHLITATGQRVTLRCSPRSGDLSVYWYQQSLDQGLQFLIQYYNGEERAKGNILERFSAQQFPDLHSELNLSSLELGDSALYFCASSRPSGINTGELFFGEGSRLTVL.

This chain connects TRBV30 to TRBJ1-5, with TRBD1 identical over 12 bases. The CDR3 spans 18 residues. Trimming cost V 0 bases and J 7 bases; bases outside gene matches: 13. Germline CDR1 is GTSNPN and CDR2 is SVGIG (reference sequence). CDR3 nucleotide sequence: TGTGCCTGGAGTGTGCCCCGGGACAGGGGGCGGTGGGGACAGCCCCAGCATTTT. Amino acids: CAWSVPRDRGRWGQPQHF.

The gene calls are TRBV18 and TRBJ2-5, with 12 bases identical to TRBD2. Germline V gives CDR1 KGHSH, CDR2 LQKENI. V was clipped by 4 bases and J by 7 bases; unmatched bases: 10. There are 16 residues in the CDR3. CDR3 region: CASSLKTSGSGGTQYF. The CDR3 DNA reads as TGTGCCAGCTCACTTAAGACTAGCGGGAGTGGCGGGACCCAGTACTTC.

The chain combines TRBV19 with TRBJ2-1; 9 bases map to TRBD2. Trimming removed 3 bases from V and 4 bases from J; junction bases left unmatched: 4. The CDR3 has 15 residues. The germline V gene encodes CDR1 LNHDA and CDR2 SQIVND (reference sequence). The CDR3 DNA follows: TGTGCCAGTAGTATCACTAGCGGGCGTTACAATGAGCAGTTCTTC. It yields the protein CASSITSGRYNEQFF.

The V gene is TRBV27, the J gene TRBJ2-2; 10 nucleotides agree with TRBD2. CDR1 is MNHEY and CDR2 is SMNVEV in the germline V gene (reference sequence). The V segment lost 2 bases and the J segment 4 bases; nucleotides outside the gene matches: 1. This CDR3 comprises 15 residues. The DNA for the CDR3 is TGTGCCAGCAGTTTACTAGCGGGAGCCACCGGGGAGCTGTTTTTT. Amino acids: CASSLLAGATGELFF.

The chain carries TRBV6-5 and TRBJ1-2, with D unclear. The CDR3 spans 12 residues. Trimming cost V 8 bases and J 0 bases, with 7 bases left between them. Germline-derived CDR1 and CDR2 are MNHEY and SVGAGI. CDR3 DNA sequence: TGTGCCAGCGCCCGTTCTAACTATGGCTACACCTTC. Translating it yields CASARSNYGYTF.

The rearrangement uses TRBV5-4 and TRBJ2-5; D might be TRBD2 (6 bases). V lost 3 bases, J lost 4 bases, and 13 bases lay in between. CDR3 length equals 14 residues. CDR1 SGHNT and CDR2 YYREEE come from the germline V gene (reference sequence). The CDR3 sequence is CASSSEGVGETQYF. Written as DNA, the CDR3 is TGTGCCAGCAGCTCGGAGGGAGTGGGAGAGACCCAGTACTTC.

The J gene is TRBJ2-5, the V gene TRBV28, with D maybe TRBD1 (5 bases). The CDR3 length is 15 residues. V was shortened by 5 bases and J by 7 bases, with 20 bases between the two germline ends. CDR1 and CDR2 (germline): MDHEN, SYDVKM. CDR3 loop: CASSAVGAFGVTQYF. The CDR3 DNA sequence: TGTGCCAGCAGTGCGGTTGGGGCTTTTGGCGTGACCCAGTACTTC.

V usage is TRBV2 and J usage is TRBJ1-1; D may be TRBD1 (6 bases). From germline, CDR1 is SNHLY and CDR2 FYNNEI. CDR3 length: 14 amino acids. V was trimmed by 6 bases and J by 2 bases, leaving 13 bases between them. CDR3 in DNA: TGTGCCAGCAGCTCCACGACAGGTAACACTGAAGCTTTCTTT. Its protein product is CASSSTTGNTEAFF.

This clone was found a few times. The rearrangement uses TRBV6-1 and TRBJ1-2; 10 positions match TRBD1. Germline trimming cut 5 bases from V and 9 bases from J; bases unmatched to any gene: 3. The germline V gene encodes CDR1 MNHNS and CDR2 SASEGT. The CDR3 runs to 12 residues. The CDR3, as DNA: TGTGCCAGCAGTTGGACAGGGGGAAGCTACACCTTC. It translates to CASSWTGGSYTF.

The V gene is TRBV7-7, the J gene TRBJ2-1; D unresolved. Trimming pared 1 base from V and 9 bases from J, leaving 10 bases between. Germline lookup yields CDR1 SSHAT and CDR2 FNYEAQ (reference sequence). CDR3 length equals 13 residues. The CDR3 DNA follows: TGTGCCAGCAGCTTAGGGGCCTTTGCTGAGCAGTTCTTC. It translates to CASSLGAFAEQFF.

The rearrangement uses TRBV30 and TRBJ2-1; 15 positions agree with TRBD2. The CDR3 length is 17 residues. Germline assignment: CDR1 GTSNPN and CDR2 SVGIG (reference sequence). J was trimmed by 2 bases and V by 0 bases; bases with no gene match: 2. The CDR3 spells CAWSVRTSGRAYNEQFF. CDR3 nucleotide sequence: TGTGCCTGGAGTGTCAGGACTAGCGGGAGGGCCTACAATGAGCAGTTCTTC.

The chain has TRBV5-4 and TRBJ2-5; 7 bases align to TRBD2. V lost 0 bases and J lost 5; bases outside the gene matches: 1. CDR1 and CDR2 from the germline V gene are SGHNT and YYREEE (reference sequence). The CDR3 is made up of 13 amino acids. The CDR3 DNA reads TGTGCCAGCAGCTTGGTCGGGGGGGAGACCCAGTACTTC. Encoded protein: CASSLVGGETQYF.

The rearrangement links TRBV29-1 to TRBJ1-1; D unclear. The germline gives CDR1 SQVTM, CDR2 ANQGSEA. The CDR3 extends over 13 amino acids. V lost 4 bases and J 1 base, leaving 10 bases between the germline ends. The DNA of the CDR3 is TGCAGCGTTGTTCGTGCAGCGAACACTGAAGCTTTCTTT. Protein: CSVVRAANTEAFF.

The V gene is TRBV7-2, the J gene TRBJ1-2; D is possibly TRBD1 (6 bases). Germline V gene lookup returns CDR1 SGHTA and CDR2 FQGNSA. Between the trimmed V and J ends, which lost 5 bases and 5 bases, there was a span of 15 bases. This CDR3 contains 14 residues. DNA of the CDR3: TGTGCCAGCAGCAGTTACAGGGTGGGGTATGGCTACACCTTC. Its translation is CASSSYRVGYGYTF.

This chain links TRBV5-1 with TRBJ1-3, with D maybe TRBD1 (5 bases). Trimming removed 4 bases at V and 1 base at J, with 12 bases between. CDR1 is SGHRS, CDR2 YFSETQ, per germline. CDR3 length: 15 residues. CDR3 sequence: CASSLSGGSGNTIYF. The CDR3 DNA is TGCGCCAGCAGCCTCTCGGGGGGGTCTGGAAACACCATATATTTT.

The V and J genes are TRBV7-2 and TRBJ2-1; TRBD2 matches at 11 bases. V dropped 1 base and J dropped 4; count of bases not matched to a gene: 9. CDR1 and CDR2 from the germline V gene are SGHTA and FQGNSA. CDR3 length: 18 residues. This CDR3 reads CASSLEAGTSGRYNEQFF. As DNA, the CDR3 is TGTGCCAGCAGCTTAGAAGCCGGGACTAGCGGCAGATACAATGAGCAGTTCTTC. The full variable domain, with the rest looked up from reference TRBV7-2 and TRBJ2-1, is GAGVSQSPSNKVTEKGKDVELRCDPISGHTALYWYRQSLGQGLEFLIYFQGNSAPDKSGLPSDRFSAERTGGSVSTLTIQRTQQEDSAVYLCASSLEAGTSGRYNEQFFGPGTRLTVL.

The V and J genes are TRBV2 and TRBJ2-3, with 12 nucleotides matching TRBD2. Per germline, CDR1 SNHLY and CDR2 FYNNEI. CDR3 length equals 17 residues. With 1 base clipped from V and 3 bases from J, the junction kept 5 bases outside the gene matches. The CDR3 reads CASSEVRLAGVTDTQYF. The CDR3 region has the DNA TGTGCCAGCAGTGAAGTTCGACTAGCGGGAGTGACAGATACGCAGTATTTT.

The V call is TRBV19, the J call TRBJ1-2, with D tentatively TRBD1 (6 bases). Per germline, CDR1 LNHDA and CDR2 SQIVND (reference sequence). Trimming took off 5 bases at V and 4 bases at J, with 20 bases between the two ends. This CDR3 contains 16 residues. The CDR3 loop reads CASSVPRDTRTYGYTF. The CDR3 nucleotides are TGTGCCAGTAGTGTCCCCCGGGACACTCGCACCTATGGCTACACCTTC.